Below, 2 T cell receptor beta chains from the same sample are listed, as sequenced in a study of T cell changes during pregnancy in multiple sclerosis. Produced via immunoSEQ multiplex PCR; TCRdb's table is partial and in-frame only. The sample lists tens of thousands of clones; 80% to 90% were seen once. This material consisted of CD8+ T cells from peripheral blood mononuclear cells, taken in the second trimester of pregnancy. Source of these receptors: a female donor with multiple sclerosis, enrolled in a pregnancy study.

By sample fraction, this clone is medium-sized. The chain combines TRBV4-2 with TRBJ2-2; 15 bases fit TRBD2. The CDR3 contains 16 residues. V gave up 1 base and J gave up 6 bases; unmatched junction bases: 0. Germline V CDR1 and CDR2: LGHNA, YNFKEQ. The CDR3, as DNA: TGTGCCAGCAGCCAAGGGACTAGCGGGGGGGCCGGGGAGCTGTTTTTT. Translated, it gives CASSQGTSGGAGELFF.

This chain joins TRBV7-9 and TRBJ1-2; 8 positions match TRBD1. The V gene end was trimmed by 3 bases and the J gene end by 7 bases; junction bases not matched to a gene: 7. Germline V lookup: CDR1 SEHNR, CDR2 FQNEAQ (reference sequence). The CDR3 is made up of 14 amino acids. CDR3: CASSFPDRVAGYTF. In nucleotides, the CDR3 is TGTGCCAGCAGCTTCCCGGACAGGGTTGCTGGCTACACCTTC.